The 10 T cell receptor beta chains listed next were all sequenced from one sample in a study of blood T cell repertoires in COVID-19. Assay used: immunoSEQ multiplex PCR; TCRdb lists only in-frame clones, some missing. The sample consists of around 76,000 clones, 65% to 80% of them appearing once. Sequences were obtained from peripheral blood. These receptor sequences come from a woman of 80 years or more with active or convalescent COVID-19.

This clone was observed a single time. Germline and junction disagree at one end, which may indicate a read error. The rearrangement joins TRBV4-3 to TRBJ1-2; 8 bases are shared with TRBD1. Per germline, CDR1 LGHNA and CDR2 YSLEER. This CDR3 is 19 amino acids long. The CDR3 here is CASSQDHGSGQGAMYGYTF. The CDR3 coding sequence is TGCGCGAGCAGCCAAGACCATGGGTCGGGCCAGGGGGCGATGTATGGCTACACCTTC.

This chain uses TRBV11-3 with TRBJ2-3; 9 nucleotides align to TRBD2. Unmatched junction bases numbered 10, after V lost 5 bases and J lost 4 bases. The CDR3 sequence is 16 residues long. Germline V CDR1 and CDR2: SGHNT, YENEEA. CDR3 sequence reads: CASSPSSGGAADTQYF. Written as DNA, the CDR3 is TGTGCCAGCAGCCCCAGTAGCGGGGGAGCCGCAGATACGCAGTATTTT.

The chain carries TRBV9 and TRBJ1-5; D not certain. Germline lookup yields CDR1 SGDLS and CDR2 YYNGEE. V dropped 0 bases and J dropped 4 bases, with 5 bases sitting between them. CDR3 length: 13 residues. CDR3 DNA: TGTGCCAGCAGCGTAGACGGGAATCAGCCCCAGCATTTT. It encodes CASSVDGNQPQHF.

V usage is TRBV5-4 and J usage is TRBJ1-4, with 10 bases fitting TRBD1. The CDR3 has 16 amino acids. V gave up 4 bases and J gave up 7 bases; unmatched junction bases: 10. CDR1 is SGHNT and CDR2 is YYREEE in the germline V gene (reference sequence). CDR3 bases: TGTGCCAGCAGCAGAAGACAGGGGGCCAGGGGTGAAAAACTGTTTTTT. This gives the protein CASSRRQGARGEKLFF.

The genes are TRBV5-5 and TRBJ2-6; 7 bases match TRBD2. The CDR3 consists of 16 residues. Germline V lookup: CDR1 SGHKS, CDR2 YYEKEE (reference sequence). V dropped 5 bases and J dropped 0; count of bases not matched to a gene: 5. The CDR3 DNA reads TGTGCCAGCAGGTCCCCGGGGGGCTCTGGGGCCAACGTCCTGACTTTC. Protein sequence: CASRSPGGSGANVLTF.

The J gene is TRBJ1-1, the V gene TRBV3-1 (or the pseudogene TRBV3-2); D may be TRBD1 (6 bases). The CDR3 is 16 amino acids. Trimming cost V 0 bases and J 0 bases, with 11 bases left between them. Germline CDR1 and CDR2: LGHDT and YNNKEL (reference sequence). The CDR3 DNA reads TGTGCCAGCAGCCAAGACGGATACAGGGTGAACACTGAAGCTTTCTTT. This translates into CASSQDGYRVNTEAFF.

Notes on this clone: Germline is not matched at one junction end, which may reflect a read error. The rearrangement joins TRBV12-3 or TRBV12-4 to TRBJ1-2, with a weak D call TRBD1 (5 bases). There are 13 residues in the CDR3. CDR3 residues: CASSLDSNYGYTF. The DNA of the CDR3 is TGTGCCAGCAGCTTAGACAGCAACTATGGCTACACCTTC.

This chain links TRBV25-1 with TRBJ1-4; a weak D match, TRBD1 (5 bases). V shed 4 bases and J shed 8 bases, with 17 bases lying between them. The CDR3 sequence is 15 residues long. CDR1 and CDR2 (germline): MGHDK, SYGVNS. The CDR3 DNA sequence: TGTGCCAGCAGTGCCTGGGGGGGGGAGGGCGAAAAACTGTTTTTT. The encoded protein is CASSAWGGEGEKLFF.

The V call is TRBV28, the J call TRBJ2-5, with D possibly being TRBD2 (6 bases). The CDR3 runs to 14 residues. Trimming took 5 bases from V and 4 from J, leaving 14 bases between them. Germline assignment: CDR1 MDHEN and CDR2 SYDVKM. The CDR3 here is CASSQTRAAETQYF. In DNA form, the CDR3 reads TGTGCCAGCAGTCAGACTAGGGCCGCAGAGACCCAGTACTTC.

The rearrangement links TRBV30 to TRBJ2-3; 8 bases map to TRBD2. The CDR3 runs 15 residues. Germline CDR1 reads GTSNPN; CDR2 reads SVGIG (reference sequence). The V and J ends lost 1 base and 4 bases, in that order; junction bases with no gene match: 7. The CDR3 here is CAWSEAGGGADTQYF. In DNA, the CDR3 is TGTGCCTGGAGTGAGGCCGGGGGGGGTGCAGATACGCAGTATTTT. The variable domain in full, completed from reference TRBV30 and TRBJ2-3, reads SQTIHQWPATLVQPVGSPLSLECTVEGTSNPNLYWYRQAAGRGLQLLFYSVGIGQISSEVPQNLSASRPQDRQFILSSKKLLLSDSGFYLCAWSEAGGGADTQYFGPGTRLTVL.